The TCR beta chain under discussion was sequenced for a study of blood T cell repertoires in COVID-19 (dated by TCRdb to about 2020). At the level of the whole study: Samples from collaborators originated in the United States, Italy and Spain and spanned both the acute and convalescent phases of COVID-19. The prospective study material was composed of cDNA or gDNA derived from T cells, B-cell-depleted T cells, or PBMCs. The dataset comprised deeply sampled blood TCRbeta repertoires from subjects exposed to, actively infected with, or recovered from COVID-19. The repertoires were released in a freely available public database intended as a resource for research on the immune response to SARS-CoV-2. Samples were obtained from the ongoing ImmuneRACE study (first 160 participants) and from some 1,200 subjects provided by 6 global collaborators. A de-identified subject ID, COVID-19 status, age in years and sex were almost always included in the sample metadata. Where available, HLA class I and class II types were obtained from metadata supplied by the sample provider rather than from assay-based typing.

TCRbeta CDR3 regions were amplified from genomic DNA using the immunoSEQ Assay, a bias-controlled multiplex PCR. On the authors' methods: Within the assay, amplification of reference gene primers was used to estimate how many nucleated cells each sample contained. To quantify the absolute abundance of each unique TCRbeta CDR3 rearrangement, sequence reads were collapsed and filtered. For each sample, productive Simpson clonality was calculated as the square root of Simpson's diversity index over productive rearrangements. Held by TCRdb, this immuneACCESS table contains in-frame sequences only and omits some clones. Under half of the omission traces to an unresolved V gene where checked; the cause of the rest is unknown. V, J and clone size reflect that table, while D and trimming were determined from the DNA. This sample gives roughly 140,000 clones in total; about four fifths of them show up just once. The top ten constitute approximately 9.2% of the sample.

The collaborating institutions used their own protocols to collect whole blood in K2EDTA tubes. Collaborator samples were shipped for TCRbeta analysis as frozen whole blood, isolated PBMCs, or DNA extracted from either sample type. General conclusions and limits of the study: The quantity of clinical and demographic metadata differed by source and by participant and was supplied without curation.

Including the terminal cysteine and phenylalanine, the CDR3 comprises 14 residues. Only the CDR3 part of the read is kept: 42 bases, read in frame from the first base. V loses 0 bases, J loses 6 bases, and the germline ends lie 9 bases apart. For CDR1 and CDR2, the germline V gene lists MNHEY and SVGAGI. A note on this clone: Its antigen is currently not known. It has no much larger one-base neighbor in the sample; base qualities were not kept.

The sequenced sample was peripheral blood. The receptor chain draws on TRBV6-5 and TRBJ2-1, with no confident D gene call. This clonotype was sampled from a human donor with acute or convalescent COVID-19. The donor label of this sample is uncertain. The CDR3 sequence is CASSYSRGFNEQFF. The nucleotide sequence is TGTGCCAGCAGTTACTCGCGAGGTTTCAATGAGCAGTTCTTC.